This T cell receptor beta chain was identified in a study of cytomegalovirus exposure and HLA in healthy donors. Study-wide points: Association with HLA alleles at 0.05 false discovery rate was found for 16,951 TCR beta sequences in a later analysis. Per a prior analysis, the majority of TCR beta V segments were productive roughly 87% or roughly 30% of the time.

Germline V lookup: CDR1 MNHNS, CDR2 SASEGT. CDR3 length: 10 residues. Of note for this clone: Its specificity is not known. At one of its ends the junction is not consistent with the germline gene, which may arise from a read error.

The PCR was carried out with 60 Vbeta primers and 13 Jbeta primers. The table came from immunoSEQ multiplex PCR; TCRdb's copy has only in-frame clones and leaves some out. The sample contains roughly 150,000 clones, over 70% of which appear only once. Sequencing input: PBMCs. The V call is TRBV6-1, the J call TRBJ2-7; D is unresolved. The sequence derives from a man aged 50 to 59 in good health and CMV-seropositive. Here the CDR3 DNA reads TGTGCCAGCAGGGGCTACCTCTCAGACTTC. Translation gives CASRGYLSDF.